The clone carrying this T cell receptor beta chain was counted only a few times. CDR1 SGHTA and CDR2 FQGNSA come from the germline V gene. CDR3 size: 14 residues. V was pared by 2 bases and J by 1 base, with 9 bases between. This entry is derived from a study of blood T cell repertoires in COVID-19. Study-wide context: COVID-19 samples, acute and convalescent, were from the United States, Italy and Spain. In each case, the material was cDNA or gDNA derived from T cells, B-cell-depleted T cells, or PBMCs.

Using immunoSEQ multiplex PCR, the repertoire was profiled, and TCRdb retains in-frame clones only, with some absent. This table has approximately 17,000 clones, about 85% appearing once. The chain is built from TRBV7-2 and TRBJ2-7; D gene unclear. This TCR was recovered from a human donor in a cohort sampled during active COVID-19. The sample was peripheral blood. In DNA, the CDR3 is TGTGCCAGCAGCTTACTTCCAGGTTCCTACGAGCAGTACTTC. It translates to CASSLLPGSYEQYF.